A single sample is the source of the 6 T cell receptor beta chains below, sequenced in a study of blood T cells in healthy people across ages. PCR was performed a second time for about 7 to 11 cycles using a sample-barcoded 5' primer and a J-beta primer mix. TCRdb used MiXCR to reprocess the 5' RACE reads, holding one entry per CDR3 protein. This table has 800,000 to 950,000 distinct CDR3 sequences, roughly 43% appearing once. Sample: blood. These receptors originate from a man aged 30-40 years in good health.

The sample holds a few counts of this clonotype. This chain joins TRBV9 and TRBJ1-2; D may be TRBD1 (5 bases). V gave up 3 bases and J gave up 0 bases, with 18 bases separating them. CDR3 size: 17 residues. CDR1 and CDR2 (germline): SGDLS, YYNGEE. The CDR3 sequence: CASSAATSGTSNYGYTF. The CDR3 DNA is TGTGCCAGCAGCGCCGCCACTTCAGGGACTTCTAACTATGGCTACACCTTC.

The chain carries TRBV20-1 and TRBJ2-1; 10 nucleotides align to TRBD2. The CDR3 runs to 16 residues. The V and J ends lost 2 bases and 4 bases, in that order; junction bases with no gene match: 8. Germline CDR1 reads DFQATT; CDR2 reads SNEGSKA (reference sequence). CDR3 residues: CSARPILAGDYNEQFF. CDR3 nucleotides: TGCAGTGCTAGACCTATTCTAGCGGGGGATTACAATGAGCAGTTCTTC.

This rearrangement joins TRBV12-3 or TRBV12-4 to TRBJ2-3; 7 nucleotides line up with TRBD2. The CDR3 spans 12 residues. Trimming took 6 bases from V and 6 from J; bases not matched to a gene: 3. For the CDR3, the DNA is TGTGCCAGCAGAGCGCGGGGGGATACGCAGTATTTT. Its translation: CASRARGDTQYF.

V is TRBV6-5 and J is TRBJ2-5; D perhaps matches TRBD2 (7 bases). The J call may not be correct, given that the DNA end is closer to TRBJ2-7. The V gene's germline CDR1 is MNHEY and CDR2 SVGAGI. The CDR3 spans 14 residues. CDR3 DNA sequence: TGTGCCAGCAGTTACGAGGGGGGGTCTGACGAGCAGTACTTC. It translates to CASSYEGGSDEQYF.

This clonotype was seen ten or more times. The rearrangement joins TRBV2 to TRBJ1-2; maybe TRBD1 (5 bases). V was shortened by 2 bases and J by 7 bases, with 11 bases between the two germline ends. This CDR3 comprises 13 residues. Looked up from germline, CDR1 is SNHLY and CDR2 is FYNNEI. CDR3 sequence: CASSEQGRGGYTF. CDR3 bases: TGTGCCAGCAGTGAACAGGGACGCGGTGGCTACACCTTC.

The genes are TRBV7-8 and TRBJ2-4; D is perhaps TRBD1 (6 bases). The end of the DNA aligns better with TRBJ2-5, so the J call may be wrong. There are 15 residues in the CDR3. CDR1 SGHVS and CDR2 FQNEAQ come from the germline V gene. CDR3 DNA sequence: TGTGCCAGCAGCCACCCCAGGGGTCGGGTTAAGACCCAGTACTTC. Encoded protein: CASSHPRGRVKTQYF.